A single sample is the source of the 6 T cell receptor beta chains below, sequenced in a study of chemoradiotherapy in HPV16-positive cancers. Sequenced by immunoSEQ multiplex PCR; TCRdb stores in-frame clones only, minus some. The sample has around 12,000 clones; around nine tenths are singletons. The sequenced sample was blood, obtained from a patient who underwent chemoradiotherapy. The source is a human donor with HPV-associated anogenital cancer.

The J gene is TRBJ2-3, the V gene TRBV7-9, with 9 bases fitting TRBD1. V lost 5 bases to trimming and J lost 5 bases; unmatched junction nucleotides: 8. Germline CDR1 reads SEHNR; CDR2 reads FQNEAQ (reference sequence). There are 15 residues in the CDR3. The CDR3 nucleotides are TGTGCCAGCAGCAAAGGGACAGGGTCAATAGATACGCAGTATTTT. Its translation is CASSKGTGSIDTQYF.

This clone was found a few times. In DNA, the CDR3 is TGTGCCAGCAGCTTAGCGCCCGGCGGGGAGCTGTTTTTT. This gives the protein CASSLAPGGELFF. The rearrangement joins TRBV7-2 to TRBJ2-2; D is undetermined. The CDR3 has 13 amino acids. CDR1 and CDR2 from the germline V gene are SGHTA and FQGNSA. Trimming stripped 0 bases from V and 7 bases from J, with 6 bases between. Drawing the rest from reference TRBV7-2 and TRBJ2-2, the complete variable domain is GAGVSQSPSNKVTEKGKDVELRCDPISGHTALYWYRQSLGQGLEFLIYFQGNSAPDKSGLPSDRFSAERTGGSVSTLTIQRTQQEDSAVYLCASSLAPGGELFFGEGSRLTVL.

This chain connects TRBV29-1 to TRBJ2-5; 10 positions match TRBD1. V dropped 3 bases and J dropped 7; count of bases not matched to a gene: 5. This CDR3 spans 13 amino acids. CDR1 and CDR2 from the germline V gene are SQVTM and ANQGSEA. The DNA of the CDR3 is TGCAGCGTTGAGGACAGGGGGGTGACGACCCAGTACTTC. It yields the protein CSVEDRGVTTQYF.

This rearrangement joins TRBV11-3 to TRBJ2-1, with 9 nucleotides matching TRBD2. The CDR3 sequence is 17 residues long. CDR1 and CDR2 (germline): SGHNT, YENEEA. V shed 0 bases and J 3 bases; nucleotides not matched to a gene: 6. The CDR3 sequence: CASSLDPAGGLYNEQFF. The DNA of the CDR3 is TGTGCCAGCAGCTTAGATCCAGCGGGGGGCCTCTACAATGAGCAGTTCTTC.

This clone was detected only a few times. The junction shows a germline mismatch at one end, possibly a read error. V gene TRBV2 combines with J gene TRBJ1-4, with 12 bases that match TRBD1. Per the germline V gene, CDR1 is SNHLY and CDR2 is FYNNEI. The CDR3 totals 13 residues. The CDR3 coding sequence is TGTGCCAGCAGGGGACAGGGGGCGCAGGGTTTCTGGTTT. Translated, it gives CASRGQGAQGFWF.

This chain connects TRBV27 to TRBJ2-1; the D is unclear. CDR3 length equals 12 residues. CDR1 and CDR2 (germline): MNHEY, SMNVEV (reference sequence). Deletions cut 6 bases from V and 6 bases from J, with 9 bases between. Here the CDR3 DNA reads TGTGCCAGCAGCCGGAGTGGCAATGAGCAGTTCTTC. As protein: CASSRSGNEQFF.